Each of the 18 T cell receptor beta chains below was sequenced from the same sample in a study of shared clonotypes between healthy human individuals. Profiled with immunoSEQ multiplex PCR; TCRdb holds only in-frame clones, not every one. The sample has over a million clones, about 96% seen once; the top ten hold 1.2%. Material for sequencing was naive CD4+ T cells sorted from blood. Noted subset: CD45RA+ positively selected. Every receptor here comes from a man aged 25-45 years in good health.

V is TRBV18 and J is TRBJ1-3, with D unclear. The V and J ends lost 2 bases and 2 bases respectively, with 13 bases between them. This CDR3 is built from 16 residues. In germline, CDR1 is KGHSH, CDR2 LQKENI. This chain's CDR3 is CASSPGPFLAGNTIYF. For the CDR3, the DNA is TGTGCCAGCTCACCAGGGCCGTTTTTGGCTGGAAACACCATATATTTT.

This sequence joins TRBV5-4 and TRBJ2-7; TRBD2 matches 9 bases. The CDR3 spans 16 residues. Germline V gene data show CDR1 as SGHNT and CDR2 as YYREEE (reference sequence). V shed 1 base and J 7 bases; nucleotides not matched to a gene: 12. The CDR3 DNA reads TGTGCCAGCAGCTTGCGGGGAATAGCGGGAGTGGATGAGCAGTACTTC. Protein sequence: CASSLRGIAGVDEQYF.

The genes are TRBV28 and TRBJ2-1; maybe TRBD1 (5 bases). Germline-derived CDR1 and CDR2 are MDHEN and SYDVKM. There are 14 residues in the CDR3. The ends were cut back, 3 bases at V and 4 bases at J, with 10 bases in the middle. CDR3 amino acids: CASSFSTDYNEQFF. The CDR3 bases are TGTGCCAGCAGTTTCTCGACAGATTACAATGAGCAGTTCTTC.

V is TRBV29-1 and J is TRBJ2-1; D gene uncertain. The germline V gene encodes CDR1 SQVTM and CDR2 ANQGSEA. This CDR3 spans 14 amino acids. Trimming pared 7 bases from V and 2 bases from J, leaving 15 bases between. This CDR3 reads CSGRLVPAYNEQFF. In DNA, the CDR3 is TGCAGCGGAAGGCTAGTCCCCGCCTACAATGAGCAGTTCTTC.

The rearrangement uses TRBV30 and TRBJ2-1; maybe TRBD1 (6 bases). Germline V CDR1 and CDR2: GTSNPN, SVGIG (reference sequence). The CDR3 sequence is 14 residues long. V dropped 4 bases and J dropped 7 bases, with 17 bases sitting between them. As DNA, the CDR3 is TGTGCCTGGATAATCCCAACAGGGTCAAATGAGCAGTTCTTC. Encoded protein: CAWIIPTGSNEQFF.

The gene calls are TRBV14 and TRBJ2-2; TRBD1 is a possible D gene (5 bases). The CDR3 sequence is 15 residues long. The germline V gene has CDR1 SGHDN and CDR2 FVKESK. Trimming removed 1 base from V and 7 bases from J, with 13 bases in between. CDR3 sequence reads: CASSQGAGYNGELFF. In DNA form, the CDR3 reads TGTGCCAGCAGCCAAGGGGCAGGGTACAACGGGGAGCTGTTTTTT. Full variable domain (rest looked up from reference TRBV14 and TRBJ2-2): EAGVTQFPSHSVIEKGQTVTLRCDPISGHDNLYWYRRVMGKEIKFLLHFVKESKQDESGMPNNRFLAERTGGTYSTLKVQPAELEDSGVYFCASSQGAGYNGELFFGEGSRLTVL.

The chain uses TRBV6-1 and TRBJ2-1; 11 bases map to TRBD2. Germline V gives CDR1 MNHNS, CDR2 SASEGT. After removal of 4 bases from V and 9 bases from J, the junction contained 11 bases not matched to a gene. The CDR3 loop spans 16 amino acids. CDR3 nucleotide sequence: TGTGCCAGCAGTGGACTAGCGGGATTAGCAGTCGGTGAGCAGTTCTTC. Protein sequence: CASSGLAGLAVGEQFF.

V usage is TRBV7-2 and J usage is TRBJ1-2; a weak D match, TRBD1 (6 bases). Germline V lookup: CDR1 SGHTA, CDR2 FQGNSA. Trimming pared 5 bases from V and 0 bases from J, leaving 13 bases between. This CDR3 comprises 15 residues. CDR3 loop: CASSRHRATNYGYTF. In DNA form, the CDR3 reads TGTGCCAGCAGCCGTCACAGGGCCACTAACTATGGCTACACCTTC.

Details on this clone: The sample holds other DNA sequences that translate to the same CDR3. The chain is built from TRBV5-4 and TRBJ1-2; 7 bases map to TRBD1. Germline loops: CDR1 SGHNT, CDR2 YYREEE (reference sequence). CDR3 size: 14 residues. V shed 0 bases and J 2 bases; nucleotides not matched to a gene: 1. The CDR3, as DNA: TGTGCCAGCAGCTTGGCGACAGGGAACTATGGCTACACCTTC. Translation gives CASSLATGNYGYTF.

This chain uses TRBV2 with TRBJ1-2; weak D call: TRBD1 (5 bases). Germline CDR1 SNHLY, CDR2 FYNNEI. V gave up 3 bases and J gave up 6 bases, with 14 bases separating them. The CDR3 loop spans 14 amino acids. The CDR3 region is CASSEFREANGYTF. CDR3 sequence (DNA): TGTGCCAGCAGTGAGTTCAGGGAGGCCAATGGCTACACCTTC.

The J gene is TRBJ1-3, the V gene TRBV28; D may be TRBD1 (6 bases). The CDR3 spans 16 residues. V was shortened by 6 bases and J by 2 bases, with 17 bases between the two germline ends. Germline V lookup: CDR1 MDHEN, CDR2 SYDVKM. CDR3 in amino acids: CASSHNADRPGNTIYF. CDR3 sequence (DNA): TGTGCCAGCAGCCATAACGCTGACAGGCCTGGAAACACCATATATTTT.

Here the CDR3 DNA reads TGCGCCAGCAGTGAGATGGGACTCGGAGATACGCAGTATTTT. It specifies CASSEMGLGDTQYF. The J gene is TRBJ2-3, the V gene TRBV10-1, with a tentative D call TRBD2 (6 bases). CDR1 is WNHNN and CDR2 is SYGVQD in the germline V gene (reference sequence). The V end was cut by 2 bases, the J end by 5 bases, with 11 bases between. This CDR3 is built from 14 residues.

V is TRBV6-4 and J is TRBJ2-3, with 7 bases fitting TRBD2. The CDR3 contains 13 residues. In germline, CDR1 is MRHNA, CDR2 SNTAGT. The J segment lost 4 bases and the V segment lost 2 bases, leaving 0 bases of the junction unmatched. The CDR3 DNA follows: TGTGCCAGCAGTGACACTAGCGCAGATACGCAGTATTTT. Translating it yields CASSDTSADTQYF.

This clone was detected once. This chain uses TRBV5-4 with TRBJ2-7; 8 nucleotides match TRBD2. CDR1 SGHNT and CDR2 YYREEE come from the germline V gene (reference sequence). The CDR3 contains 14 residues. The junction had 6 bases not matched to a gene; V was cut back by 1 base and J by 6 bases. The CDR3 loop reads CASSLPGGPSEQYF. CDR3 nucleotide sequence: TGTGCCAGCAGCTTGCCGGGAGGGCCGTCCGAGCAGTACTTC.

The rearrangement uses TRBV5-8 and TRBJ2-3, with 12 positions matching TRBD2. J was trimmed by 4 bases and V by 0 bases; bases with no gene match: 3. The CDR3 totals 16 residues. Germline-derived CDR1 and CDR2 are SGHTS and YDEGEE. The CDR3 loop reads CASSLDASGRADTQYF. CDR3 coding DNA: TGTGCCAGCAGCTTGGACGCTAGCGGGAGGGCAGATACGCAGTATTTT.

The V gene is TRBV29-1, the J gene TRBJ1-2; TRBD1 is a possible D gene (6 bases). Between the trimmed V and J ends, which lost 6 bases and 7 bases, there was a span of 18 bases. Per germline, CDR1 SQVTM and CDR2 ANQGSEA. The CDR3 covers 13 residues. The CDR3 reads CSVEKQGFGGYTF. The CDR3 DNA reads TGCAGCGTGGAGAAACAGGGTTTTGGTGGCTACACCTTC.

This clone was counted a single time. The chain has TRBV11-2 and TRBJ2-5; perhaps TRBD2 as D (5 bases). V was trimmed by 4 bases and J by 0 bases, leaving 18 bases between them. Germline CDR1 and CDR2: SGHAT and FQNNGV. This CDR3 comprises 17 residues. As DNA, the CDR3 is TGTGCCAGCAGCTCACTAGGACTCCCCGGGAACCAAGAGACCCAGTACTTC. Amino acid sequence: CASSSLGLPGNQETQYF.

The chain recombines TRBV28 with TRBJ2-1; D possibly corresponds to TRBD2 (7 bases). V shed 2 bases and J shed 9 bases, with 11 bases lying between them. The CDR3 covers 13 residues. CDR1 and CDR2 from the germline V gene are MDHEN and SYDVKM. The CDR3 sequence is CASSLGGAVEQFF. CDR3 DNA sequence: TGTGCCAGCAGTTTAGGGGGGGCTGTTGAGCAGTTCTTC.